Described below is a single TCR beta chain sequence and its context. This sample stems from a study of OX40 agonist ivuxolimab in advanced cancers. Overall study context: In three patients, partial responses were observed, one with hepatocellular carcinoma and two with cutaneous melanoma.

TCRdb keeps only in-frame clones here, not all; method: immunoSEQ multiplex PCR. Among some 41,000 clones listed, roughly 90% were seen once. This CDR3 is 14 amino acids long. V gave up 0 bases and J gave up 12 bases; unmatched junction bases: 9. Germline V lookup: CDR1 MGHRA, CDR2 YSYEKL. The rearrangement joins TRBV4-1 to TRBJ2-7; the match to TRBD1 covers 9 bases. Source: CD4+ or CD8+ T cells sorted from blood, taken in a trial of the OX40 agonist ivuxolimab. The origin of this receptor is an adult with an advanced solid tumor such as melanoma, head and neck, liver or kidney cancer. The CDR3 nucleotides read TGCGCCAGCAGCCAAGAGGACAGGGGTGGAACCCTGTACTTC. It specifies CASSQEDRGGTLYF.